This T cell receptor (beta chain) emerged from a study of T cell responses to AZD1222 COVID-19 vaccine. Here immunoSEQ multiplex PCR was the method, and the copy in TCRdb shows in-frame clones only, minus some. Here the sample spans some 140,000 clones, 92% being singletons. Trimming left V 9 bases short and J 7 bases short, with 20 bases between. Germline assignment: CDR1 KGHDR and CDR2 SFDVKD. The CDR3 sequence is 15 residues long. This clone showed up just once. Its specificity is unknown. Findings and limits, study-wide: Only a handful of AZD1222 recipients, six or seven in all, had baseline seropositivity. Nearly half of unique spike-specific TCRs reportedly avoided B.1.351 and B.1.1.7 mutated regions. Donors skewed white British and female; clonal diversity was possibly underestimated.

This specimen consisted of peripheral blood, obtained on day 0 of AZD1222 vaccination. This TCR was sampled from an adult in good health. The chain couples TRBV24-1 to TRBJ2-2; D is unresolved. The CDR3 protein is CATSSETNFNGELFF. Written as DNA, the CDR3 is TGTGCCACCTCGTCGGAGACAAACTTTAACGGGGAGCTGTTTTTT.